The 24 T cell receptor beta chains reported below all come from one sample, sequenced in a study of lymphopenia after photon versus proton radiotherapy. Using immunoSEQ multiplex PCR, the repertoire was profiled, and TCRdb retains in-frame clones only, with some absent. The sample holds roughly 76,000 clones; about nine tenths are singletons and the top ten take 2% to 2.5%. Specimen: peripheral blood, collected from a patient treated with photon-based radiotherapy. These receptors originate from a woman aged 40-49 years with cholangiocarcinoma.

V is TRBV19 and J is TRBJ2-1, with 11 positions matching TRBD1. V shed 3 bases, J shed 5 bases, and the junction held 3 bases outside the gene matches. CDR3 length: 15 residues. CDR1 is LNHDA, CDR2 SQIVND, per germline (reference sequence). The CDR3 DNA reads TGTGCCAGTAGTATCTGGACAGGGGGCAACAATGAGCAGTTCTTC. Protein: CASSIWTGGNNEQFF.

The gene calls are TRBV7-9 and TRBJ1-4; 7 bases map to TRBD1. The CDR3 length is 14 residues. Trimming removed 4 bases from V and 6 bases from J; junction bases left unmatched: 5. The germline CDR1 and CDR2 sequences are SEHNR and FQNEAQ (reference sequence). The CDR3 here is CASSSGQLDEKLFF. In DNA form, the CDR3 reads TGTGCCAGCAGCTCGGGACAGCTGGATGAAAAACTGTTTTTT.

The CDR3: CASSPPGAHEQYF. For the CDR3, the DNA is TGTGCCAGCAGCCCACCGGGCGCGCACGAGCAGTACTTC. The chain recombines TRBV13 with TRBJ2-7; unclear D gene. V gave up 5 bases and J gave up 5 bases, with 13 bases separating them. This CDR3 contains 13 residues. In germline, CDR1 is PRHDT, CDR2 FYEKMQ (reference sequence).

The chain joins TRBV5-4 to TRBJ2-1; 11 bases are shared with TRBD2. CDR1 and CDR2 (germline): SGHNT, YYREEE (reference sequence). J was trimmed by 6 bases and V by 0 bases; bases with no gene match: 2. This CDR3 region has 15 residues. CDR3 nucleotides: TGTGCCAGCAGCTTGGACCTAGCGGGGGGCAATGAGCAGTTCTTC. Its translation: CASSLDLAGGNEQFF.

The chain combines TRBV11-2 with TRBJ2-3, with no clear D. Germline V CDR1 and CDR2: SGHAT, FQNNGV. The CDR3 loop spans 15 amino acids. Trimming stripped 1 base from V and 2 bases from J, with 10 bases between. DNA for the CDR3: TGTGCCAGCAGCTTAGGACCCTCAGACACAGATACGCAGTATTTT. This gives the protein CASSLGPSDTDTQYF.

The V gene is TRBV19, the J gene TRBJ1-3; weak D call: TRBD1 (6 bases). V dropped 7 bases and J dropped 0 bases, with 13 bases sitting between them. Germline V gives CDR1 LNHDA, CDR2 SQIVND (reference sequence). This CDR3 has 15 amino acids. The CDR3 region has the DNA TGTGCCAGTACGGGACCAGGGGCCTCTGGAAACACCATATATTTT. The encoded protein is CASTGPGASGNTIYF.

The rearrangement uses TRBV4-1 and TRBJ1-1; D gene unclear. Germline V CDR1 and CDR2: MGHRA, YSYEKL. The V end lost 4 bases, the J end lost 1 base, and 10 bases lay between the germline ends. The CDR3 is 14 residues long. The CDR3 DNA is TGCGCCAGCAGCCCCTTGACAAGGAACACTGAAGCTTTCTTT. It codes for CASSPLTRNTEAFF.

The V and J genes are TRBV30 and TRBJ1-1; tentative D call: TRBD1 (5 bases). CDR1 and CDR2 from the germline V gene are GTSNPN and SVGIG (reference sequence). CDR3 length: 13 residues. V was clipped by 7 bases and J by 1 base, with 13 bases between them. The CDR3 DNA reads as TGTGCCTCTGGGGGACTCAGGAACACTGAAGCTTTCTTT. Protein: CASGGLRNTEAFF.

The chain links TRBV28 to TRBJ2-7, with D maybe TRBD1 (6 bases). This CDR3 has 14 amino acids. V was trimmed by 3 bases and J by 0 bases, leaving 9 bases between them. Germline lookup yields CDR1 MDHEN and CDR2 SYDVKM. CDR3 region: CASSFAGASYEQYF. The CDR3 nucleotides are TGTGCCAGCAGTTTTGCAGGGGCCTCCTACGAGCAGTACTTC.

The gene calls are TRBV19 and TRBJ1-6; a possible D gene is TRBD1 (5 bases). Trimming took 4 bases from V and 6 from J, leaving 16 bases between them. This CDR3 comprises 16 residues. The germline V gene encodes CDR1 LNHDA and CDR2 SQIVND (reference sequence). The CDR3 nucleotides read TGTGCCAGTAGTACCGAGGGGCGTGGGTTTAATTCACCCCTCCACTTT. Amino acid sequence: CASSTEGRGFNSPLHF.

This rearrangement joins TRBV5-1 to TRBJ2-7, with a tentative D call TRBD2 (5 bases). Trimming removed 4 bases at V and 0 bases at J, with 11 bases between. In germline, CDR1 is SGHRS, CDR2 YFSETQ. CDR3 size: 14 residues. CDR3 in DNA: TGCGCCAGCAGCCGAGGCCGGGGCTCCTACGAGCAGTACTTC. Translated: CASSRGRGSYEQYF.

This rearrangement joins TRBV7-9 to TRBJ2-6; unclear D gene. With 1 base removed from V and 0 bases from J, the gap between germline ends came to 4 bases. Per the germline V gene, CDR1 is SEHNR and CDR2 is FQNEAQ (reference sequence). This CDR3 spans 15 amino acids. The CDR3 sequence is CASSLVSSGANVLTF. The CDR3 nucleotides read TGTGCCAGCAGCTTAGTCAGCTCTGGGGCCAACGTCCTGACTTTC.

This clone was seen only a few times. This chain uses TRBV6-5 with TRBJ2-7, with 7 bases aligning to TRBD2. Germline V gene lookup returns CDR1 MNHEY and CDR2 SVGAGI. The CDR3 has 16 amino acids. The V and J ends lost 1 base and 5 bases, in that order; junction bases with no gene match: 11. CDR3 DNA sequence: TGTGCCAGCAGTTACTACTTGAGTAGCGGGTCCCACGAGCAGTACTTC. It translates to CASSYYLSSGSHEQYF.

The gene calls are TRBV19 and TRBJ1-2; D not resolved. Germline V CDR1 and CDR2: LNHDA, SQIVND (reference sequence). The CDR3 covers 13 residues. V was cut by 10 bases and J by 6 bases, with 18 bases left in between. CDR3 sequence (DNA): TGTGCCACTTCCCAGGACGGTTCGAATGGCTACACCTTC. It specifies CATSQDGSNGYTF.

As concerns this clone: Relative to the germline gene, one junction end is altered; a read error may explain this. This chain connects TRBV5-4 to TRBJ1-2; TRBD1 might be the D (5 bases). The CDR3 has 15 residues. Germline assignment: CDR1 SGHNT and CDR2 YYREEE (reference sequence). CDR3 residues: CASSPEQVGLYGYTF. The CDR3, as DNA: TGCGCCAGCAGCCCTGAACAGGTAGGCCTCTATGGCTACACCTTC.

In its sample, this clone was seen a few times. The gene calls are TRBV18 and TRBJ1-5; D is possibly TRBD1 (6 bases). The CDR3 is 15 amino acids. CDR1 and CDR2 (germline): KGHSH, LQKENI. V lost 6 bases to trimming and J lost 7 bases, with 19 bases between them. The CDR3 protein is CASSFGDTSVQPQHF. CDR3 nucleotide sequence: TGTGCCAGCTCTTTCGGGGACACCTCCGTCCAGCCCCAGCATTTT.

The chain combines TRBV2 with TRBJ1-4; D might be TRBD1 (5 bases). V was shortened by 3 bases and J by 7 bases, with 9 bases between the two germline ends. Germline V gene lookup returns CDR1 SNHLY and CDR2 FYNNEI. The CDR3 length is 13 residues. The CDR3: CASSETEGEKLFF. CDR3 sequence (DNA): TGTGCCAGCAGTGAGACAGAAGGTGAAAAACTGTTTTTT.

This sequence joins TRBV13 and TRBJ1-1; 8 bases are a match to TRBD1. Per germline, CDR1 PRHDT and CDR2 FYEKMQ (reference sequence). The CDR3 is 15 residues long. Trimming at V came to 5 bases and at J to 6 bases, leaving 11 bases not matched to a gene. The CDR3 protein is CASSPRTGKGPEAFF. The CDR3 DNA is TGTGCCAGCAGCCCTAGGACAGGGAAAGGTCCTGAAGCTTTCTTT.

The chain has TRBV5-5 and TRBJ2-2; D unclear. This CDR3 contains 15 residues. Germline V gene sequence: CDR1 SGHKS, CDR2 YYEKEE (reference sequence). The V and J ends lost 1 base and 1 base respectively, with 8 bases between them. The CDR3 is CASSLYSMNTGELFF. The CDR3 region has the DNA TGTGCCAGCAGCTTGTATAGTATGAACACCGGGGAGCTGTTTTTT.

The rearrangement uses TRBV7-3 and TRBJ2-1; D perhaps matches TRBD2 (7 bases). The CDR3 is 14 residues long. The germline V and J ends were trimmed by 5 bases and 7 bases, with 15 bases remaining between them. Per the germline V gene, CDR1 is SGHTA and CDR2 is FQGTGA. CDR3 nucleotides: TGTGCCAGCAGCACCCTCGGGGGGCCGAATGAGCAGTTCTTC. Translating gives CASSTLGGPNEQFF.

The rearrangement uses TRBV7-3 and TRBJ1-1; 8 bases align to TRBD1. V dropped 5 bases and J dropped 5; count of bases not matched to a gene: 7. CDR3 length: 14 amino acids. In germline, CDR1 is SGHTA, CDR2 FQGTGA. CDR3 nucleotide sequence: TGTGCCAGCAGCCAACACGACAGGGGAACTGAAGCTTTCTTT. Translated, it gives CASSQHDRGTEAFF. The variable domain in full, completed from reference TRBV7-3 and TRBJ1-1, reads GAGVSQTPSNKVTEKGKYVELRCDPISGHTALYWYRQSLGQGPEFLIYFQGTGAADDSGLPNDRFFAVRPEGSVSTLKIQRTERGDSAVYLCASSQHDRGTEAFFGQGTRLTVV.

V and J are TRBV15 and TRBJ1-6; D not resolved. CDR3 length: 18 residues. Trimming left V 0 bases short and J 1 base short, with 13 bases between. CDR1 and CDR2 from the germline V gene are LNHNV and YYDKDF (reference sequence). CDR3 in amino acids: CATSRDPPGRSYNSPLHF. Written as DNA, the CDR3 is TGTGCCACCAGCAGAGATCCCCCCGGGAGGTCCTATAATTCACCCCTCCACTTT. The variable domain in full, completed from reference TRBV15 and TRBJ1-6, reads DAMVIQNPRYQVTQFGKPVTLSCSQTLNHNVMYWYQQKSSQAPKLLFHYYDKDFNNEADTPDNFQSRRPNTSFCFLDIRSPGLGDTAMYLCATSRDPPGRSYNSPLHFGNGTRLTVT.

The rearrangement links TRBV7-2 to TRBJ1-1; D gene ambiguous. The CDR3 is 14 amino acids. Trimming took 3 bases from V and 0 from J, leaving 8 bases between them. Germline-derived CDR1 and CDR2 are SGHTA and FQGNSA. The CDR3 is CASSFGRMNTEAFF. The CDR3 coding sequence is TGTGCCAGCAGCTTCGGGAGGATGAACACTGAAGCTTTCTTT.

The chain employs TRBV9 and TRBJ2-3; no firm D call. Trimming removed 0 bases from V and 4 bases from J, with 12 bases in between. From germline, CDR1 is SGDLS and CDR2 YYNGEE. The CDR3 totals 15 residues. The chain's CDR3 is CASSVDLPVSDTQYF. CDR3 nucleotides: TGTGCCAGCAGCGTAGACCTACCGGTTTCAGATACGCAGTATTTT.